These T cell receptor beta chains were read from a single sample in a study of cytomegalovirus exposure and HLA in healthy donors. Only in-frame clones appear in the TCRdb table, and some are missing; sequencing was by immunoSEQ multiplex PCR. The data show about 130,000 clones, with about two thirds seen just once and approximately 2.6% held by the top ten. Input material: PBMCs. The origin of the receptors is an older woman in good health and CMV-seropositive. The CDR3 runs from the conserved cysteine through the conserved F or W. A D gene is named only where the DNA matches it firmly. Only some rows state a clone size, as once, few, many or a class for expanded clones.

v_gene: TRBV9
j_gene: TRBJ1-3
abundance: NA
d_gene: NA
CDR3nt: TGTGCCAGCAGCCAGGGAGGAAACACCATATATTTT
CDR3aa: CASSQGGNTIYF

v_gene: TRBV7-3
j_gene: TRBJ2-7
abundance: NA
d_gene: NA
CDR3nt: TGTGCCAGCAGCTTAGGGGAACCGGGACTTACCTACGAGCAGTACTTC
CDR3aa: CASSLGEPGLTYEQYF

v_gene: TRBV5-1
j_gene: TRBJ2-3
abundance: NA
d_gene: TRBD2
CDR3nt: TGCGCCAGCAGCTTGGTCGGGGGGGGGCCCGTAGATACGCAGTATTTT
CDR3aa: CASSLVGGGPVDTQYF

v_gene: TRBV23-1
j_gene: TRBJ1-6
abundance: NA
d_gene: NA
CDR3nt: TGCGCCAGCAGTCAATCCTGGCATCCCCCAGGGGCCCTCCACTTT
CDR3aa: CASSQSWHPPGALHF

v_gene: TRBV2
j_gene: TRBJ2-5
abundance: NA
d_gene: TRBD1
CDR3nt: TGTGCCAGCAGTGAAGGGGGACAGGGGAGGGAGACCCAGTACTTC
CDR3aa: CASSEGGQGRETQYF

v_gene: TRBV19
j_gene: TRBJ1-1
abundance: NA
d_gene: NA
CDR3nt: TGTGCCAGCCAGACCTCGGCGGGTAAGAACACTGAAGCTTTCTTT
CDR3aa: CASQTSAGKNTEAFF

v_gene: TRBV7-6
j_gene: TRBJ2-1
abundance: NA
d_gene: NA
CDR3nt: TGTGCCAGCAGCTTAGCTGGGGGGTATGAGCAGTTCTTC
CDR3aa: CASSLAGGYEQFF

v_gene: TRBV6-5
j_gene: TRBJ2-7
abundance: NA
d_gene: NA
CDR3nt: TGTGCCAGCAGTCCCTCGGGCTCCTACGAGCAGTACTTC
CDR3aa: CASSPSGSYEQYF

v_gene: TRBV7-9
j_gene: TRBJ1-1
abundance: NA
d_gene: NA
CDR3nt: TGTGCCAGCAGCTTAGAGCGGACGGTGAACACTGAAGCTTTCTTT
CDR3aa: CASSLERTVNTEAFF

v_gene: TRBV2
j_gene: TRBJ2-7
abundance: NA
d_gene: NA
CDR3nt: TGTGCCAGCAGTGAAGCGGGTAGCTACCTTGAGCAGTACTTC
CDR3aa: CASSEAGSYLEQYF

v_gene: TRBV2
j_gene: TRBJ1-1
abundance: NA
d_gene: NA
CDR3nt: TGTGCCAGCAGGGACCCCTTACAGGCCCCGAACACTGAAGCTTTCTTT
CDR3aa: CASRDPLQAPNTEAFF

v_gene: TRBV10-2
j_gene: TRBJ1-1
abundance: NA
d_gene: NA
CDR3nt: TGCGCCAGCAGTGAACTACAGGGAGCTTTCTTT
CDR3aa: CASSELQGAFF

v_gene: TRBV18
j_gene: TRBJ1-1
abundance: NA
d_gene: NA
CDR3nt: TGTGCCAGCTCCCCATGGGCACAGGGAAGGACTGAAGCTTTCTTT
CDR3aa: CASSPWAQGRTEAFF

v_gene: TRBV7-3
j_gene: TRBJ1-3
abundance: once
d_gene: NA
CDR3nt: TGTGCCAGCAGCTCAGGACAGGGAAACACCATATATTTT
CDR3aa: CASSSGQGNTIYF

v_gene: TRBV6-6
j_gene: TRBJ1-2
abundance: NA
d_gene: NA
CDR3nt: TGTGCCAGCAGCCCCGGGGGGGACCATGGCTACACCTTC
CDR3aa: CASSPGGDHGYTF

v_gene: TRBV11-2
j_gene: TRBJ1-1
abundance: NA
d_gene: NA
CDR3nt: TGTGCCAGCAGCCCTTTCTTGGGGGCGGGGGAGAACACTGAAGCTTTCTTT
CDR3aa: CASSPFLGAGENTEAFF

v_gene: TRBV6-5
j_gene: TRBJ1-1
abundance: NA
d_gene: NA
CDR3nt: TGTGCCAGCAGTTACTCTCGCAGGAACACTGAAGCTTTCTTT
CDR3aa: CASSYSRRNTEAFF

v_gene: TRBV7-9
j_gene: TRBJ2-7
abundance: NA
d_gene: NA
CDR3nt: TGTGCCAGCAGCTTATGGCGGTCCCGGGGCTACGAGCAGTACTTC
CDR3aa: CASSLWRSRGYEQYF

v_gene: TRBV5-1
j_gene: TRBJ1-4
abundance: NA
d_gene: TRBD1
CDR3nt: TGCGCCAGCAGCTTGTCGGGACAGGCTAATGAAAAACTGTTTTTT
CDR3aa: CASSLSGQANEKLFF

v_gene: TRBV7-9
j_gene: TRBJ1-2
abundance: NA
d_gene: NA
CDR3nt: TGTGCCAGCAGCCCAAGCTTAAGGGGCGTCTATGGCTACACCTTC
CDR3aa: CASSPSLRGVYGYTF

v_gene: TRBV6-5
j_gene: TRBJ2-6
abundance: NA
d_gene: NA
CDR3nt: TGTGCCGGCCGGGGAGGGGCCAACGTCCTGACTTTC
CDR3aa: CAGRGGANVLTF

v_gene: TRBV5-4
j_gene: TRBJ1-6
abundance: NA
d_gene: NA
CDR3nt: TGTGCCAGCAGCTTGTTGGAGAATTCACCCCTCCACTTT
CDR3aa: CASSLLENSPLHF

v_gene: TRBV4-1
j_gene: TRBJ1-1
abundance: NA
d_gene: NA
CDR3nt: TGCGCCAGCAGCCCGGGATCGGGGTACACTGAAGCTTTCTTT
CDR3aa: CASSPGSGYTEAFF

v_gene: TRBV14
j_gene: TRBJ1-1
abundance: once
d_gene: NA
CDR3nt: TGTGCCAGCAGCCAAGGTGTAATCCGGAGGGCTTTCTTT
CDR3aa: CASSQGVIRRAFF

v_gene: TRBV6-1
j_gene: TRBJ2-2
abundance: NA
d_gene: TRBD1
CDR3nt: TGTGCCAGCAGGCCGGGACAGGGTTTCACCGGGGAGCTGTTTTTT
CDR3aa: CASRPGQGFTGELFF

v_gene: TRBV9
j_gene: TRBJ1-1
abundance: NA
d_gene: TRBD1
CDR3nt: TGTGCCAGCAGCGCTGGACCACAGGGGGCGGCTGAAGCTTTCTTT
CDR3aa: CASSAGPQGAAEAFF

v_gene: TRBV7-2
j_gene: TRBJ2-5
abundance: once
d_gene: NA
CDR3nt: TGTGCCAGCAGCTTATCGGAGACCCAGTACTTC
CDR3aa: CASSLSETQYF

v_gene: TRBV5-1
j_gene: TRBJ2-1
abundance: once
d_gene: TRBD1
CDR3nt: TGCGCCAGCAGCCGGACAGGGCCAGCGGTCGGCGAGGAGCAGTTCTTC
CDR3aa: CASSRTGPAVGEEQFF

v_gene: TRBV9
j_gene: TRBJ2-2
abundance: NA
d_gene: TRBD2
CDR3nt: TGTGCCAGCAGCTCCTACGGGGGGGACTCCCTCCTTGGCGGGGAGCTGTTTTTT
CDR3aa: CASSSYGGDSLLGGELFF

v_gene: TRBV5-1
j_gene: TRBJ1-6
abundance: NA
d_gene: NA
CDR3nt: TGCGCCAGCAGCTTGGGGACCCCGACGGCAGGGGTCTATAATTCACCCCTCCACTTT
CDR3aa: CASSLGTPTAGVYNSPLHF

v_gene: TRBV6-6
j_gene: TRBJ1-1
abundance: few
d_gene: TRBD1
CDR3nt: TGTGCCAGCAGTTTTAAAACAGGGGGAAATACTGAAGCTTTCTTT
CDR3aa: CASSFKTGGNTEAFF

v_gene: TRBV25-1
j_gene: TRBJ1-2
abundance: few
d_gene: NA
CDR3nt: TGTGCCAGCAGTGAACAGGGGACTAACTATGGCTACACCTTC
CDR3aa: CASSEQGTNYGYTF

v_gene: TRBV19
j_gene: TRBJ1-1
abundance: NA
d_gene: TRBD1
CDR3nt: TGTGCCAGTAGTATAGAGGGGAGGAGGACAGGGGGCACTGAAGCTTTCTTT
CDR3aa: CASSIEGRRTGGTEAFF

v_gene: TRBV19
j_gene: TRBJ2-3
abundance: NA
d_gene: NA
CDR3nt: TGTGCCAGTAGTATTGGGGGGTGGTCGGGGGATACGCAGTATTTT
CDR3aa: CASSIGGWSGDTQYF

v_gene: TRBV19
j_gene: TRBJ1-1
abundance: NA
d_gene: NA
CDR3nt: TGTGCCAGTAGTCATATAAGGGGAAGACGGCTGAACACTGAAGCTTTCTTT
CDR3aa: CASSHIRGRRLNTEAFF

v_gene: TRBV5-6
j_gene: TRBJ1-1
abundance: few
d_gene: NA
CDR3nt: TGTGCCAGCAGCAGACATCTCACTGAAGCTTTCTTT
CDR3aa: CASSRHLTEAFF

v_gene: TRBV2
j_gene: TRBJ2-2
abundance: NA
d_gene: NA
CDR3nt: TGTGCCAGTTCTTTAGCGGCAACCGGGGAGCTGTTTTTT
CDR3aa: CASSLAATGELFF

v_gene: TRBV11-3
j_gene: TRBJ2-1
abundance: NA
d_gene: NA
CDR3nt: TGTGCCAGCAGCTTAGGGAGCTCCTACAATGAGCAGTTCTTC
CDR3aa: CASSLGSSYNEQFF

v_gene: TRBV7-9
j_gene: TRBJ1-1
abundance: NA
d_gene: TRBD1
CDR3nt: TGTGCCAGCAGCTTGCCGCCCGGGACAGGGATGAAGACTGAAGCTTTCTTT
CDR3aa: CASSLPPGTGMKTEAFF

v_gene: TRBV6-1
j_gene: TRBJ1-1
abundance: once
d_gene: TRBD1
CDR3nt: TGTGCCAGCAGTGAGGGACAGGGATGGGGCACTGAAGCTTTCTTT
CDR3aa: CASSEGQGWGTEAFF